These 18 T cell receptor beta chains originate from one sample sequenced in a study of T cell repertoires in cytomegalovirus infection. Via MiXCR, TCRdb re-called the reads, giving one row per CDR3 protein. In the table there are about 830,000 distinct CDR3 sequences, approximately 29% of which are singletons. Antigens for these TCRs are unknown. The sequences come from cultured CD8+ T cells from PBMCs, collected from culture after CMV antigen stimulation. These TCRs come from a human donor in good health (CMV status not recorded). Some clones in this sample may be carry-over from other donors' samples.

This clonotype was seen a few times. The V gene is TRBV28, the J gene TRBJ2-1, with D possibly TRBD1 on 5 matching bases. Germline V lookup: CDR1 MDHEN, CDR2 SYDVKM. The CDR3 has 15 amino acids. Trimming cost V 8 bases and J 0 bases, with 14 bases left between them. The CDR3 nucleotides read TGTGCCAGCCATTTCGACAGTGACTCCTACAATGAGCAGTTCTTC. Encoded protein: CASHFDSDSYNEQFF. The whole variable domain, remainder taken from reference TRBV28 and TRBJ2-1, is DVKVTQSSRYLVKRTGEKVFLECVQDMDHENMFWYRQDPGLGLRLIYFSYDVKMKEKGDIPEGYSVSREKKERFSLILESASTNQTSMYLCASHFDSDSYNEQFFGPGTRLTVL.

This clonotype was counted between two and nine times. The genes are TRBV7-6 and TRBJ1-4; weak D call: TRBD1 (5 bases). The CDR3 length is 14 residues. Germline V CDR1 and CDR2: SGHVS, FNYEAQ. V shed 3 bases and J shed 8 bases, with 13 bases lying between them. The chain's CDR3 is CASSFRGVGEKLFF. The CDR3 DNA reads TGTGCCAGCAGCTTTAGAGGGGTAGGCGAAAAACTGTTTTTT.

This clonotype has more than one count but fewer than ten. The chain has TRBV20-1 and TRBJ1-2, with D uncertain. Trimming shortened V by 0 bases and J by 6 bases, and 11 bases separated the two germline ends. The CDR3 sequence is 13 residues long. Per the germline V gene, CDR1 is DFQATT and CDR2 is SNEGSKA (reference sequence). CDR3 in DNA: TGCAGTGCTAGAGAGGAAGTAATTGATGGCTACACCTTC. This translates into CSAREEVIDGYTF.

Of note for this clonotype: A clone one base away is much larger, so this may be a read error. The CDR3 region is CASSWGQGAEAFF. CDR3 nucleotides: TGTGCCAGCAGCTGGGGACAGGGGGCTGAAGCTTTCTTT. This chain links TRBV7-3 with TRBJ1-1; 11 bases align to TRBD1. Trimming took 4 bases from V and 6 from J; bases not matched to a gene: 1. The CDR3 is 13 residues long. In germline, CDR1 is SGHTA, CDR2 FQGTGA.

The J gene is TRBJ2-5, the V gene TRBV6-8; tentative D call: TRBD2 (6 bases). The CDR3 covers 15 residues. Germline assignment: CDR1 MNHGY and CDR2 SAAAGT. V gave up 8 bases and J gave up 5 bases, with 21 bases separating them. CDR3 coding DNA: TGTGCCAGCTTCTCACCTGCGGGACTTGGGGAGACCCAGTACTTC. Translated, it gives CASFSPAGLGETQYF.

V usage is TRBV20-1 and J usage is TRBJ2-7; D is uncertain. Germline CDR1 is DFQATT and CDR2 is SNEGSKA (reference sequence). V was shortened by 3 bases and J by 4 bases, with 7 bases between the two germline ends. This CDR3 spans 11 amino acids. The CDR3 DNA reads as TGCAGTGCTAGGCACGAGTACGAGCAGTACTTC. As protein: CSARHEYEQYF.

The sample holds a few counts of this clonotype. This chain joins TRBV27 and TRBJ1-1; tentatively, D is TRBD1 (5 bases). The CDR3 sequence is 16 residues long. V gave up 8 bases and J gave up 6 bases, with 25 bases separating them. Germline V gene lookup returns CDR1 MNHEY and CDR2 SMNVEV (reference sequence). The CDR3 sequence: CASLLRDCRPSAEAFF. Here the CDR3 DNA reads TGTGCCAGCCTACTTAGGGACTGTCGCCCCAGCGCTGAAGCTTTCTTT.

The genes are TRBV7-8 and TRBJ2-3; D remains ambiguous. Trimming shortened V by 8 bases and J by 6 bases, and 9 bases separated the two germline ends. This CDR3 comprises 11 residues. Looked up from germline, CDR1 is SGHVS and CDR2 is FQNEAQ. The CDR3 here is CASVVSDTQYF. The CDR3 nucleotides are TGTGCCAGCGTAGTTTCGGATACGCAGTATTTT.

The chain employs TRBV19 and TRBJ2-1; tentatively, D is TRBD2 (7 bases). CDR3 size: 17 residues. CDR1 is LNHDA, CDR2 SQIVND, per germline (reference sequence). V was cut by 1 base and J by 4 bases, with 17 bases left in between. The CDR3 bases are TGTGCCAGTAGTATAGTCGGCGGGGGCGGCCCGTACAATGAGCAGTTCTTC. It codes for CASSIVGGGGPYNEQFF.

This clonotype occurred a few times. The chain links TRBV24-1 to TRBJ2-3; TRBD1 is a possible D gene (5 bases). This CDR3 has 14 amino acids. The germline V gene encodes CDR1 KGHDR and CDR2 SFDVKD. Trimming cost V 2 bases and J 9 bases, with 14 bases left between them. In DNA, the CDR3 is TGTGCCACCAGTGATTCGGACATACCCAACACGCAGTATTTT. It codes for CATSDSDIPNTQYF.

This clonotype turned up a few times. V gene TRBV25-1 combines with J gene TRBJ2-2; no clear D gene. The CDR3 runs 13 residues. Trimming pared 2 bases from V and 3 bases from J, leaving 4 bases between. Germline CDR1 MGHDK, CDR2 SYGVNS. The CDR3: CASSERYTGELFF. The CDR3 nucleotides are TGTGCCAGCAGTGAACGGTACACCGGGGAGCTGTTTTTT.

This clonotype was picked up a small number of times. J is TRBJ2-2 and V is TRBV7-9; D tentatively fits TRBD1 or TRBD2 (6 bases each). The V and J ends lost 10 bases and 4 bases respectively, with 13 bases between them. Germline CDR1 is SEHNR and CDR2 is FQNEAQ (reference sequence). This CDR3 is built from 13 residues. The CDR3 region is CATEGGPTGELFF. In DNA form, the CDR3 reads TGTGCCACCGAGGGGGGACCCACCGGGGAGCTGTTTTTT.

Only a few counts were recorded for this clonotype. V and J are TRBV10-3 and TRBJ1-3; 8 nucleotides match TRBD1. Unmatched junction bases numbered 6, after V lost 5 bases and J lost 3 bases. CDR1 is ENHRY and CDR2 is SYGVKD in the germline V gene. This CDR3 comprises 15 residues. CDR3 region: CAISFGQGYGNTIYF. DNA for the CDR3: TGTGCCATCAGTTTCGGACAGGGCTATGGAAACACCATATATTTT.

The chain joins TRBV14 to TRBJ2-5; 9 nucleotides match TRBD2. V was pared by 4 bases and J by 4 bases, with 7 bases of the junction left unmatched. This CDR3 has 15 amino acids. Germline V gene sequence: CDR1 SGHDN, CDR2 FVKESK. CDR3 sequence (DNA): TGTGCCAGCAGCCCAGGGACTAGCCTTAGAGAGACCCAGTACTTC. The encoded protein is CASSPGTSLRETQYF.

The chain carries TRBV7-4 and TRBJ2-5; TRBD1 is a possible D gene (5 bases). V gave up 3 bases and J gave up 4 bases, with 12 bases separating them. Germline values: CDR1 SGHVT, CDR2 SQSDAQ. The CDR3 consists of 14 residues. The CDR3 coding sequence is TGTGCCAGCAGCTTCGAAGACAGATCAGAGACCCAGTACTTC. This translates into CASSFEDRSETQYF.

J is TRBJ2-1 and V is TRBV5-4, with 7 bases lining up with TRBD2. CDR1 SGHNT and CDR2 YYREEE come from the germline V gene (reference sequence). The V gene end was trimmed by 2 bases and the J gene end by 2 bases; junction bases not matched to a gene: 10. The CDR3 extends over 17 amino acids. CDR3 region: CASSFLGVSGAYNEQFF. The CDR3 region has the DNA TGTGCCAGCAGCTTCTTGGGGGTAAGCGGGGCCTACAATGAGCAGTTCTTC.

V usage is TRBV27 and J usage is TRBJ2-3; TRBD2 is a possible D gene (6 bases). Germline V lookup: CDR1 MNHEY, CDR2 SMNVEV (reference sequence). The CDR3 is 15 amino acids. V lost 6 bases to trimming and J lost 2 bases, with 15 bases between them. The CDR3 nucleotides read TGTGCCAGCAGCCAAGCGGGCGCTATCACAGATACGCAGTATTTT. It translates to CASSQAGAITDTQYF.

The rearrangement joins TRBV12-3 or TRBV12-4 to TRBJ2-5; D is possibly TRBD1 (6 bases). The CDR3 is made up of 16 amino acids. Between the trimmed V and J ends, which lost 7 bases and 1 base, there was a span of 19 bases. CDR3 DNA: TGTGCCAGCACCTGGGGGTGGGACAATTTCCAAGAGACCCAGTACTTC. Protein: CASTWGWDNFQETQYF.